The clone carrying this TCR beta chain has a handful of counts. This entry is derived from a study of T-cell memory formation after mild COVID-19. Each CDR3 protein is one row after TCRdb ran MiXCR on the 5' RACE reads. The repertoire consists of more than 350,000 distinct CDR3 sequences, with roughly 21% occurring once and the leading ten covering around an eighth. The V gene lost 6 bases and the J gene lost 0 bases, with 12 bases spanning the gap. There are 15 residues in the CDR3. The sample consisted of PBMCs or a T cell subset sorted from them (not recorded which). The clonotype comes from an adult woman who had mild COVID-19 (a few samples of this study predate the infection). Cell type and time point are not known. V gene TRBV12-3 or TRBV12-4 combines with J gene TRBJ2-1, with D perhaps matching TRBD2 (6 bases). CDR3 nucleotides: TGTGCCAGCAGATTAAGGACTACCTCCTACAATGAGCAGTTCTTC. Translated, it gives CASRLRTTSYNEQFF.